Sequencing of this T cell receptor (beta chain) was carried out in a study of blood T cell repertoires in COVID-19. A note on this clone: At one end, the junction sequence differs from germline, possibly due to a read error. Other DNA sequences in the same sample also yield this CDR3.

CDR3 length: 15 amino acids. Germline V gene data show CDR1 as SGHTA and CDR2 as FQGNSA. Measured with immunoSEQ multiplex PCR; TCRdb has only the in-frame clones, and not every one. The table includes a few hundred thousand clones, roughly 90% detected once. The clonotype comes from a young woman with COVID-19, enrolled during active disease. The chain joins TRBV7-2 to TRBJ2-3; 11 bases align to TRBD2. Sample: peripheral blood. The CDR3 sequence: CASSLAGGPPDTQYF. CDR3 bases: TGTGCCAGCAGTTTAGCGGGAGGGCCACCAGATACGCAGTATTTT.